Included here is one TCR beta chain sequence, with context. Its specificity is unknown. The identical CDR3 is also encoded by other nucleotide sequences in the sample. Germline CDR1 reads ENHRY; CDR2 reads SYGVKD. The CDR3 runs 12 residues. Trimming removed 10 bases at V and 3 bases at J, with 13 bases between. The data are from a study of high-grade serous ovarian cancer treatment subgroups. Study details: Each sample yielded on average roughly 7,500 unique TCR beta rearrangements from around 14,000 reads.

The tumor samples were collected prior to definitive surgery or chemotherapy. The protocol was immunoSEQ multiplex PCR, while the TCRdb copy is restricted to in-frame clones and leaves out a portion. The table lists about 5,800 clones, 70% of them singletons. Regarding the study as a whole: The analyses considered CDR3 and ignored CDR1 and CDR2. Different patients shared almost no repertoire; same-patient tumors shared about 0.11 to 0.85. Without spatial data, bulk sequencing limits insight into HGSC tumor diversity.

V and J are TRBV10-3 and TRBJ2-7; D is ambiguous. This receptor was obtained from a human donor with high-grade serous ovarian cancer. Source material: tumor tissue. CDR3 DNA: TGTGCCACCTCGGCGGAGTACTACGAGCAGTACTTC. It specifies CATSAEYYEQYF.